This T cell receptor beta chain came from a study of cytomegalovirus exposure and HLA in healthy donors. The PCR used 60 Vbeta and 13 Jbeta primers. Sequencing was performed with immunoSEQ multiplex PCR; in TCRdb, only in-frame clones are kept and a portion is missing. The table has under 200,000 clones, more than 60% seen once; the top ten hold 4.9%. Trimming took 4 bases from V and 4 from J, leaving 11 bases between them. The germline gives CDR1 SGDLS, CDR2 YYNGEE. The CDR3 extends over 13 amino acids. The receptor was isolated from a male donor in good health and CMV-seronegative. The specimen was PBMCs. The V call is TRBV9, the J call TRBJ1-1; D possibly corresponds to TRBD1 (6 bases). The CDR3 coding sequence is TGTGCCAGCAGCCCTACAGGGTTCACTGAAGCTTTCTTT. Translating it yields CASSPTGFTEAFF.